This T cell receptor (beta chain) was identified in a study of metastatic and nonmetastatic thyroid tumors. At the level of the study: Repertoire comparison spanned blood and tumor or nodule tissue of malignant and benign thyroid patients. Broader study findings: Reportedly, malignant thyroid tumors had significantly higher TCR beta diversity than benign nodules, in blood and tumor.

There were no patients who had received any treatment before thyroid surgery. The CDR3 consists of 14 residues. Germline-derived CDR1 and CDR2 are GTSNPN and SVGIG (reference sequence). V lost 3 bases and J 6 bases, leaving 16 bases between the germline ends. This clone was detected many times. Its antigen is undetermined. Study processing details: Across clinicopathological groups, CDR3 differences served as the basis for building a distant-metastasis classifier for papillary thyroid cancer. TCRdb recomputed clones from the PCR reads via MiXCR. It is TCRdb's table, rather than the study itself, that gives the V and J calls and clone size. This table holds around 53,000 clones, approximately 22% found once.

The rearrangement joins TRBV30 to TRBJ2-3, with D perhaps matching TRBD1 (5 bases). This receptor was identified in a female donor with papillary thyroid cancer or a benign thyroid nodule (not recorded which). Some clones in this sample may be carry-over from other donors' samples. Sequenced material: blood. CDR3 nucleotide sequence: TGTGCCTGGAGAGGGGAATCTTCCTTCGATACGCAGTATTTT. Protein sequence: CAWRGESSFDTQYF.